The 30 T cell receptor beta chains given below trace back to one sample, sequenced in a study of blood T cell repertoires in COVID-19. Generated by immunoSEQ multiplex PCR, the TCRdb table keeps only in-frame clones and is missing some. The sample records some 190,000 clones, roughly 88% being singletons. The source material was PBMCs or T cells enriched from blood (not recorded which). Receptors originate from a man between 40 and 49 years old with acute COVID-19.

The V and J genes are TRBV5-1 and TRBJ2-7, with 15 bases aligning to TRBD2. The ends lost 4 bases at V and 6 bases at J; junction bases unmatched: 5. Germline CDR1 reads SGHRS; CDR2 reads YFSETQ. CDR3 length: 15 residues. As DNA, the CDR3 is TGCGCCAGCAGCCTGGGGACTAGCGGGGGGATCGAGCAGTACTTC. The encoded protein is CASSLGTSGGIEQYF.

V usage is TRBV5-1 and J usage is TRBJ1-2; D gene ambiguous. V dropped 7 bases and J dropped 1 base, with 11 bases sitting between them. Germline values: CDR1 SGHRS, CDR2 YFSETQ. This CDR3 contains 13 residues. The CDR3, as DNA: TGCGCCAGCCGGAACAGCGGTAACTATGGCTACACCTTC. Protein product: CASRNSGNYGYTF.

The gene calls are TRBV3-1 (or the pseudogene TRBV3-2) and TRBJ1-5, with D possibly being TRBD1 (6 bases). This CDR3 region has 15 residues. The V and J ends lost 6 bases and 0 bases respectively, with 12 bases between them. CDR1 and CDR2 from the germline V gene are LGHDT and YNNKEL (reference sequence). CDR3 protein: CASRKGGYSNQPQHF. The CDR3 DNA is TGTGCCAGCAGAAAGGGGGGGTATAGCAATCAGCCCCAGCATTTT.

The rearrangement joins TRBV18 to TRBJ2-7; D perhaps matches TRBD2 (5 bases). Deletions cut 3 bases from V and 2 bases from J, with 14 bases between. The V gene's germline CDR1 is KGHSH and CDR2 LQKENI. The CDR3 is made up of 15 amino acids. CDR3: CASSPPGIQPYEQYF. Written as DNA, the CDR3 is TGTGCCAGCTCACCTCCGGGGATCCAGCCCTACGAGCAGTACTTC.

This CDR3 is CASSLGGSGYNEQFF. The CDR3 DNA follows: TGTGCCAGCAGTTTAGGGGGGAGCGGGTACAATGAGCAGTTCTTC. V and J are TRBV27 and TRBJ2-1, with D maybe TRBD2 (6 bases). Trimming left V 2 bases short and J 4 bases short, with 12 bases between. Germline V gene sequence: CDR1 MNHEY, CDR2 SMNVEV (reference sequence). This CDR3 region has 15 residues.

The chain uses TRBV12-5 and TRBJ1-3; D unresolved. Germline CDR1 and CDR2: LGHNT and FRNRAP. This CDR3 has 13 amino acids. Trimming left V 6 bases short and J 1 base short, with 7 bases between. The DNA for the CDR3 is TGTGCTAGTGGGCCGGGGTCTGGAAACACCATATATTTT. This sequence encodes CASGPGSGNTIYF. The variable domain in full, with the rest retrieved from reference TRBV12-5 and TRBJ1-3, is DARVTQTPRHKVTEMGQEVTMRCQPILGHNTVFWYRQTMMQGLELLAYFRNRAPLDDSGMPKDRFSAEMPDATLATLKIQPSEPRDSAVYFCASGPGSGNTIYFGEGSWLTVV.

The chain has TRBV7-6 and TRBJ2-3, with 7 positions matching TRBD1. This CDR3 contains 18 residues. The germline CDR1 and CDR2 sequences are SGHVS and FNYEAQ. The trim removed 2 bases at V and 5 bases at J, leaving 16 bases unmatched. The CDR3, as DNA: TGTGCCAGCAGCTTATCAACCGGGACAGACGGCCTTATAGATACGCAGTATTTT. This codes for CASSLSTGTDGLIDTQYF.

This clone was seen a single time. This chain connects TRBV28 to TRBJ1-5, with D unresolved. From germline, CDR1 is MDHEN and CDR2 SYDVKM. Trimming stripped 3 bases from V and 3 bases from J, with 9 bases between. This CDR3 has 14 amino acids. The CDR3 protein is CASSFRQVNQPQHF. CDR3 in DNA: TGTGCCAGCAGTTTCCGGCAGGTCAATCAGCCCCAGCATTTT.

This clone was counted only a few times. The chain uses TRBV5-1 and TRBJ2-2; D perhaps matches TRBD2 (5 bases). The CDR3 has 19 residues. Germline CDR1 SGHRS, CDR2 YFSETQ. V lost 0 bases, J lost 0 bases, and 18 bases lay in between. CDR3 protein: CASSLGTLYRGANTGELFF. CDR3 nucleotides: TGCGCCAGCAGCTTGGGAACTCTTTACCGGGGAGCGAACACCGGGGAGCTGTTTTTT.

The chain combines TRBV24-1 with TRBJ2-1; TRBD2 matches at 10 bases. V was pared by 3 bases and J by 6 bases, with 13 bases of the junction left unmatched. This CDR3 is built from 18 residues. CDR1 is KGHDR and CDR2 is SFDVKD in the germline V gene. As DNA, the CDR3 is TGTGCCACCAGTGATCCTAATATCCTAGCGGGAGTAGGCAATGAGCAGTTCTTC. Translating it yields CATSDPNILAGVGNEQFF.

The rearrangement joins TRBV19 to TRBJ2-7, with TRBD2 matching 8 bases. The CDR3 sequence is 15 residues long. Losses at the gene ends were 6 bases for V and 4 bases for J; bases not matched to a gene: 11. Germline-derived CDR1 and CDR2 are LNHDA and SQIVND (reference sequence). The CDR3 coding sequence is TGTGCCAGTAGCCCCACTAGCGGCGCAGCGTACGAGCAGTACTTC. Protein product: CASSPTSGAAYEQYF. The whole variable domain, filled in from reference TRBV19 and TRBJ2-7, reads DGGITQSPKYLFRKEGQNVTLSCEQNLNHDAMYWYRQDPGQGLRLIYYSQIVNDFQKGDIAEGYSVSREKKESFPLTVTSAQKNPTAFYLCASSPTSGAAYEQYFGPGTRLTVT.

J is TRBJ2-3 and V is TRBV24-1; perhaps TRBD2 as D (6 bases). The germline CDR1 and CDR2 sequences are KGHDR and SFDVKD. This CDR3 has 19 residues. V lost 4 bases to trimming and J lost 1 base, with 23 bases between them. CDR3 region: CATSEAHGASVEGTDTQYF. In DNA, the CDR3 is TGTGCCACCAGTGAGGCCCATGGGGCTAGCGTAGAGGGCACAGATACGCAGTATTTT.

The J gene is TRBJ1-2, the V gene TRBV30, with D perhaps matching TRBD1 (5 bases). Germline assignment: CDR1 GTSNPN and CDR2 SVGIG (reference sequence). V lost 8 bases and J lost 4, with 11 bases in between. This CDR3 is built from 11 residues. The CDR3 is CARAGIYGYTF. The CDR3 DNA sequence: TGTGCCAGGGCAGGGATCTATGGCTACACCTTC.

The CDR3 region has the DNA TGTGCCACCAGTGCTCGGACAGGGGGAGGCTACACCTTC. Its protein is CATSARTGGGYTF. The chain employs TRBV24-1 and TRBJ1-2; 10 positions match TRBD1. Germline CDR1 is KGHDR and CDR2 is SFDVKD. The CDR3 covers 13 residues. V was pared by 5 bases and J by 8 bases, with 4 bases of the junction left unmatched.

The V call is TRBV5-1, the J call TRBJ2-3; 11 bases map to TRBD2. The CDR3 consists of 15 residues. Germline V lookup: CDR1 SGHRS, CDR2 YFSETQ. The J segment lost 5 bases and the V segment lost 1 base, leaving 3 bases of the junction unmatched. CDR3 DNA sequence: TGCGCCAGCAGCTTGAATAGCGGGAGGGGAGATACGCAGTATTTT. It yields the protein CASSLNSGRGDTQYF.

The V call is TRBV7-2, the J call TRBJ2-1, with TRBD1 matching over 11 bases. J gave up 7 bases and V 8 bases, and 4 bases lay outside the gene matches. CDR1 SGHTA and CDR2 FQGNSA come from the germline V gene. The CDR3 loop spans 13 amino acids. The CDR3 loop reads CASRRDRGNEQFF. CDR3 sequence (DNA): TGTGCCAGCCGCCGGGACAGGGGGAATGAGCAGTTCTTC. Variable domain in full (rest from reference TRBV7-2 and TRBJ2-1): GAGVSQSPSNKVTEKGKDVELRCDPISGHTALYWYRQSLGQGLEFLIYFQGNSAPDKSGLPSDRFSAERTGGSVSTLTIQRTQQEDSAVYLCASRRDRGNEQFFGPGTRLTVL.

The genes are TRBV19 and TRBJ2-1; the D gene is possibly TRBD2 (6 bases). V dropped 4 bases and J dropped 1 base, with 14 bases sitting between them. The CDR3 is 16 residues long. Per germline, CDR1 LNHDA and CDR2 SQIVND (reference sequence). Written as DNA, the CDR3 is TGTGCCAGTAGTACCCCGGCGGGGACGTCCTACAATGAGCAGTTCTTC. The encoded protein is CASSTPAGTSYNEQFF.

This clone was counted a single time. J is TRBJ2-7 and V is TRBV25-1, with TRBD1 identical over 9 bases. V shed 4 bases, J shed 3 bases, and the junction held 1 base outside the gene matches. Germline V CDR1 and CDR2: MGHDK, SYGVNS. CDR3 size: 13 residues. This chain's CDR3 is CASSGDRVYEQYF. In nucleotides, the CDR3 is TGTGCCAGCAGTGGGGACAGGGTCTACGAGCAGTACTTC.

The count of this clone is one. The rearrangement links TRBV2 to TRBJ2-5, with a possible D match to TRBD2 (5 bases). This CDR3 has 14 residues. CDR1 is SNHLY and CDR2 is FYNNEI in the germline V gene. V was pared by 4 bases and J by 7 bases, with 16 bases between. The CDR3 nucleotides read TGTGCCAGCAGTGTTATGAGGACTGCGGGGACCCAGTACTTC. Its protein product is CASSVMRTAGTQYF.

The V and J genes are TRBV7-9 and TRBJ2-3; no definite D call. Germline loops: CDR1 SEHNR, CDR2 FQNEAQ (reference sequence). V lost 3 bases to trimming and J lost 6 bases, with 10 bases between them. The CDR3 has 13 amino acids. The CDR3 reads CASSFRLQDTQYF. The CDR3 DNA reads as TGTGCCAGCAGCTTCCGTCTTCAGGATACGCAGTATTTT.

V is TRBV7-9 and J is TRBJ1-2; perhaps TRBD1 as D (6 bases). The CDR3 sequence is 14 residues long. V was clipped by 1 base and J by 4 bases, with 10 bases between them. In germline, CDR1 is SEHNR, CDR2 FQNEAQ (reference sequence). For the CDR3, the DNA is TGTGCCAGCAGCTTAGGCAGGGGCGCCTATGGCTACACCTTC. As protein: CASSLGRGAYGYTF.

The chain couples TRBV29-1 to TRBJ2-1; D uncertain. Germline V gene lookup returns CDR1 SQVTM and CDR2 ANQGSEA. The length of the CDR3 is 11 residues. Trimming removed 4 bases at V and 6 bases at J, with 7 bases between. The CDR3 loop is CSVALGNEQFF. The CDR3 region has the DNA TGCAGCGTTGCTCTCGGCAATGAGCAGTTCTTC.

The genes are TRBV28 and TRBJ2-1, with 14 bases matching TRBD2. Trimming at V came to 5 bases and at J to 0 bases, leaving 15 bases not matched to a gene. This CDR3 comprises 21 residues. The germline V gene has CDR1 MDHEN and CDR2 SYDVKM. CDR3 bases: TGTGCCAGCAGTAACCTAAGGGGACTAGCGGGAGTACGAAGCTCCTACAATGAGCAGTTCTTC. Residues: CASSNLRGLAGVRSSYNEQFF.

In this sample, this clone turned up a few times. At the DNA level, this CDR3 is encoded by other sequences in the same sample as well. The chain recombines TRBV5-1 with TRBJ2-3; D ambiguous. The germline V and J ends were trimmed by 2 bases and 5 bases, with 3 bases remaining between them. CDR1 SGHRS and CDR2 YFSETQ come from the germline V gene. CDR3 length equals 11 residues. CDR3 bases: TGCGCCAGCAGCTTCCGAGATACGCAGTATTTT. Encoded protein: CASSFRDTQYF.

V is TRBV28 and J is TRBJ1-5; 9 nucleotides match TRBD1. The junction had 6 bases not matched to a gene; V was cut back by 6 bases and J by 6 bases. Germline CDR1 and CDR2: MDHEN and SYDVKM. This CDR3 has 14 amino acids. CDR3 amino acids: CASSPDRGGQPQHF. The CDR3 DNA is TGTGCCAGCAGCCCGGACAGGGGTGGTCAGCCCCAGCATTTT.

The chain carries TRBV7-3 and TRBJ2-1, with no clear D. Germline V gives CDR1 SGHTA, CDR2 FQGTGA. This CDR3 is built from 16 residues. The germline V and J ends were trimmed by 2 bases and 4 bases, with 15 bases remaining between them. CDR3 sequence: CASSLGGGSEYNEQFF. In DNA form, the CDR3 reads TGTGCCAGCAGCTTAGGTGGCGGTTCCGAGTACAATGAGCAGTTCTTC.

This clone was found a few times. V and J are TRBV25-1 and TRBJ2-2; 8 bases match TRBD1. The germline V gene encodes CDR1 MGHDK and CDR2 SYGVNS. There are 15 residues in the CDR3. V lost 6 bases and J lost 5; bases outside the gene matches: 8. CDR3 sequence (DNA): TGTGCCAGCAGATCAGGGGGCGTCGGGACCGGGGAGCTGTTTTTT. It encodes CASRSGGVGTGELFF.

The gene calls are TRBV7-9 and TRBJ1-2, with no clear D. Trimming removed 6 bases from V and 0 bases from J, with 14 bases in between. The CDR3 is made up of 15 amino acids. CDR1 SEHNR and CDR2 FQNEAQ come from the germline V gene (reference sequence). DNA of the CDR3: TGTGCCAGCAGGTTGGACGGGAGAGCTAACTATGGCTACACCTTC. Its protein product is CASRLDGRANYGYTF. The variable domain in full, completed from reference TRBV7-9 and TRBJ1-2, reads DTGVSQNPRHKITKRGQNVTFRCDPISEHNRLYWYRQTLGQGPEFLTYFQNEAQLEKSRLLSDRFSAERPKGSFSTLEIQRTEQGDSAMYLCASRLDGRANYGYTFGSGTRLTVV.

This sequence joins TRBV12-5 and TRBJ1-1, with D unclear. Germline V CDR1 and CDR2: LGHNT, FRNRAP. This CDR3 is 15 amino acids long. Between the trimmed V and J ends, which lost 2 bases and 2 bases, there was a span of 12 bases. The CDR3 region has the DNA TGTGCTAGTGGTTTGTCCTACGGTCGTAACACTGAAGCTTTCTTT. Its translation is CASGLSYGRNTEAFF. The full variable domain, its missing parts supplied by reference TRBV12-5 and TRBJ1-1, is DARVTQTPRHKVTEMGQEVTMRCQPILGHNTVFWYRQTMMQGLELLAYFRNRAPLDDSGMPKDRFSAEMPDATLATLKIQPSEPRDSAVYFCASGLSYGRNTEAFFGQGTRLTVV.

The rearrangement links TRBV5-1 to TRBJ1-4; TRBD1 matches 7 bases. Per the germline V gene, CDR1 is SGHRS and CDR2 is YFSETQ. Trimming at V came to 0 bases and at J to 5 bases, leaving 4 bases not matched to a gene. This CDR3 is 15 amino acids long. The CDR3 spells CASSLEGQSNEKLFF. CDR3 in DNA: TGCGCCAGCAGCTTGGAGGGACAGTCAAATGAAAAACTGTTTTTT.